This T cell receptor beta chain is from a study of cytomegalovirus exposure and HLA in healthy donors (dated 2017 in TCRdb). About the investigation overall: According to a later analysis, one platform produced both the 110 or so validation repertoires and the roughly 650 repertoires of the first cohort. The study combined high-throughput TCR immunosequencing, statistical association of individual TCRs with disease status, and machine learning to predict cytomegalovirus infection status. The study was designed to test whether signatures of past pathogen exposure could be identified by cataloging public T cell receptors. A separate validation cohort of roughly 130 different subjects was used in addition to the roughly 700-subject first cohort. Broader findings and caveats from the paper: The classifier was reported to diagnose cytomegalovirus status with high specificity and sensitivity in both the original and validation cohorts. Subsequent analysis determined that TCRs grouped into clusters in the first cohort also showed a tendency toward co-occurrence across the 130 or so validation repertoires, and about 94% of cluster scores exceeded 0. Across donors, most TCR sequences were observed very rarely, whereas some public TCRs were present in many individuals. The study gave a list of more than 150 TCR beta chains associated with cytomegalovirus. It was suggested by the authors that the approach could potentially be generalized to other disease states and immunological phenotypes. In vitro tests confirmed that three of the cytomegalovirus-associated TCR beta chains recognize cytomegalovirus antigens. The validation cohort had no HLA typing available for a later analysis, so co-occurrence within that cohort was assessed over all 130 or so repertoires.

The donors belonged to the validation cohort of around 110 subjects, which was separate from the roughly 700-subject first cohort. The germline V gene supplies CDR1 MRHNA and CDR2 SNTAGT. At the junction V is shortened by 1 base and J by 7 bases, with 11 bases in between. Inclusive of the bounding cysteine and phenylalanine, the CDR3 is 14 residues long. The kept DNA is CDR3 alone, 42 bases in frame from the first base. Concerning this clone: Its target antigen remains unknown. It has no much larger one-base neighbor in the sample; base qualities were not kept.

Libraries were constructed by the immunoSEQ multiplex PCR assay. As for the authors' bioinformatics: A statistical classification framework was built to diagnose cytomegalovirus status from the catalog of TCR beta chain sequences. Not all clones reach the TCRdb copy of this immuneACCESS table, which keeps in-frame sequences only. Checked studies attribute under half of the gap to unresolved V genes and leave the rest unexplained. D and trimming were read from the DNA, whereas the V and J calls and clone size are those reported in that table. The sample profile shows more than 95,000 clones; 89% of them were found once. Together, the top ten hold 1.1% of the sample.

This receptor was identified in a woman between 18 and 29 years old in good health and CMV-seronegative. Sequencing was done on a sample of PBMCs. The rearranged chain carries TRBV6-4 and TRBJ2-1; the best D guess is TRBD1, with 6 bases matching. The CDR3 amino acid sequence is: CASSDWTESNEQFF. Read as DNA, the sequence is TGTGCCAGCAGTGACTGGACAGAATCGAATGAGCAGTTCTTC.